This is a list of T cell receptor beta chains from one sample in a study of T cell clones after liver transplantation. The protocol was immunoSEQ multiplex PCR, while the TCRdb copy is restricted to in-frame clones and leaves out a portion. The sample has tens of thousands of clones, less than 90% seen once; the top ten hold 2.5% to 3.5%. The sequenced sample was CD4+ T cells from blood, obtained at the 22-month timepoint. The origin of the receptors is a human patient who received a liver transplant. Some T cells may originate from the graft donor. The CDR3 runs from the conserved cysteine through the conserved F or W.

J gene | V gene | CDR3 protein
TRBJ2-7 | TRBV7-2 | CASSLREGYEQYF
TRBJ2-6 | TRBV2 | CARGQGTGANVLTF
TRBJ2-1 | TRBV19 | CASSRGLAGVNNEQFF
TRBJ1-5 | TRBV18 | CASSPVGGRNQPQHF
TRBJ2-7 | TRBV27 | CASWDLQTFYEQYF
TRBJ2-1 | TRBV9 | CASSVGHGQGIAGGPDEQFF
TRBJ2-7 | TRBV7-2 | CASSQSRGFSYEQYF
TRBJ1-1 | TRBV28 | CASSLIRDRGHAFF
TRBJ2-1 | TRBV6-5 | CASSYPDEQFF
TRBJ1-5 | TRBV6-1 | CASSGSEGRQPQHF
TRBJ1-3 | TRBV6-6 | CASRVYRGAGNTIYF
TRBJ2-3 | TRBV5-8 | CASSLSQGTTDTQYF
TRBJ2-3 | TRBV18 | CASSPLGKDTQYF
TRBJ2-2 | TRBV29-1 | CSVALTGELFF
TRBJ1-4 | TRBV15 | CATSRDGGVNEKLFF
TRBJ1-6 | TRBV27 | CASSLSGDRGKSYNSPLHF
TRBJ2-1 | TRBV7-9 | CASSNRDRMANEQFF
TRBJ2-5 | TRBV5-1 | CASSFLPGLYPGTQYF
TRBJ2-2 | TRBV5-1 | CASGLAGTNTGELFF
TRBJ1-4 | TRBV7-9 | CASSRTQGIDEKLFF
TRBJ1-5 | TRBV21-1 | CAILGGGDEPQHF
TRBJ1-1 | TRBV21-1 | CASSKGAPGLGDSGPEAFF
TRBJ1-2 | TRBV7-8 | CASSLALIPNRANYGYTF
TRBJ2-5 | TRBV29-1 | CSVRTGKETQYF
TRBJ1-1 | TRBV10-3 | CAISDPLKGTEAFF
TRBJ1-6 | TRBV7-2 | CASSLRKGGSSPLHF
TRBJ2-3 | TRBV7-3 | CASSLARGPTDTQYF
TRBJ2-5 | TRBV10-3 | CAIGQTYRESQETQYF
TRBJ2-1 | TRBV9 | CASSPTGGSGNEQFF
TRBJ2-7 | TRBV27 | CASSFRGGYEQYF
TRBJ2-7 | TRBV9 | CASSVGGQSIYEQYF
TRBJ2-5 | TRBV7-2 | CASSLSSGTGETQYF
TRBJ2-2 | TRBV10-3 | CAITAGGDTGELFF
TRBJ2-3 | TRBV4-1 | CASSRQRGWGLDTQYF
TRBJ2-1 | TRBV7-9 | CVVKARRFILHNEQFF
TRBJ2-7 | TRBV28 | CASSLVAVDEQYF
TRBJ2-7 | TRBV4-1 | CASSQVGQGAREQYF
TRBJ1-4 | TRBV7-8 | CASSSFRVGEKLFF